These T cell receptor beta chains were read from a single sample in a study of blood T cell repertoires in COVID-19. Assay used: immunoSEQ multiplex PCR; TCRdb lists only in-frame clones, some missing. The profile shows approximately 210,000 clones, 75% to 85% of them singletons. Source material: PBMCs or T cells enriched from blood (not recorded which). Receptors were obtained from a man between 25 and 39 years old with acute COVID-19. CDR3s include the opening cysteine and the closing phenylalanine or tryptophan. A D gene is named only where the DNA matches it firmly. Size tells how often a clone was seen (once, few, many) or the class of an expanded clone, and some rows leave it out.

d_call,j_call,v_call,cdr3_length,clone_size,cdr3_aa,cdr3_nt
TRBD1,TRBJ2-7,TRBV5-1,15,NA,CASSLVGTGFDEQYF,TGCGCCAGCAGCTTGGTTGGGACAGGGTTCGACGAGCAGTACTTC
TRBD1,TRBJ2-5,TRBV4-2,14,NA,CASSQETDDRAQYF,TGTGCCAGCAGCCAAGAGACTGACGACAGGGCCCAGTACTTC
TRBD1,TRBJ1-1,TRBV5-5,16,NA,CASSLGGGLGNTEAFF,TGTGCCAGCAGCTTAGGAGGGGGCCTGGGGAACACTGAAGCTTTCTTT
TRBD1,TRBJ2-1,TRBV25-1,18,NA,CASSEGLTGGAYYNEQFF,TGTGCCAGCAGTGAGGGACTGACAGGGGGCGCTTACTACAATGAGCAGTTCTTC
NA,TRBJ2-6,TRBV30,20,NA,CAWSVPPTGTTGSGANVLTF,TGTGCCTGGAGTGTCCCGCCGACCGGGACAACGGGCTCTGGGGCCAACGTCCTGACTTTC
TRBD1,TRBJ1-2,TRBV6-6,14,NA,CASSYPDRGTGYTF,TGTGCCAGCAGTTACCCGGACAGGGGTACGGGCTACACCTTC
NA,TRBJ1-2,TRBV5-3,13,NA,CARSLRVINGYTF,TGTGCCAGAAGCTTGCGCGTCATCAATGGCTACACCTTC
NA,TRBJ2-1,TRBV7-9,15,NA,CASSLMRSSYNEQFF,TGTGCCAGCAGCTTGATGAGGAGCTCCTACAATGAGCAGTTCTTC
NA,TRBJ2-7,TRBV6-1,14,NA,CASSEESERSEQYF,TGTGCCAGCAGTGAAGAATCGGAGAGATCCGAGCAGTACTTC
TRBD2,TRBJ2-2,TRBV5-6,17,NA,CASSWRGALPNTGELFF,TGTGCCAGCAGCTGGCGGGGGGCCCTACCGAACACCGGGGAGCTGTTTTTT
TRBD1,TRBJ1-3,TRBV6-5,13,NA,CASTGTGGHTIYF,TGTGCCAGCACCGGGACAGGGGGCCACACCATATATTTT
TRBD2,TRBJ2-7,TRBV18,15,NA,CATSEAGGPPYEQYF,TGTGCCACCTCTGAGGCGGGGGGGCCCCCCTACGAGCAGTACTTC
NA,TRBJ1-2,TRBV30,11,few,CAWAQGHGYTF,TGTGCCTGGGCACAGGGACATGGCTACACCTTC
NA,TRBJ2-7,TRBV27,12,NA,CASSLLGGEQYF,TGTGCCAGCAGTTTATTAGGGGGCGAGCAGTACTTC
NA,TRBJ1-1,TRBV7-9,15,NA,CASSFGSGGNTEAFF,TGTGCCAGCAGCTTCGGGAGTGGTGGGAACACTGAAGCTTTCTTT
NA,TRBJ1-4,TRBV19,12,NA,CASRQIDEKLFF,TGTGCCAGTAGGCAGATTGATGAAAAACTGTTTTTT
TRBD2,TRBJ2-2,TRBV4-1,17,NA,CASSHPSGRANTGELFF,TGCGCCAGCAGCCATCCTAGCGGGAGAGCGAACACCGGGGAGCTGTTTTTT
TRBD2,TRBJ2-2,TRBV6-4,17,NA,CASSPMASGGSTGELFF,TGTGCCAGCAGTCCTATGGCGAGCGGGGGGAGCACCGGGGAGCTGTTTTTT
NA,TRBJ1-4,TRBV5-1,14,NA,CASRREPTDEKLFF,TGCGCCAGCAGACGCGAACCGACTGATGAAAAACTGTTTTTT
TRBD1,TRBJ1-5,TRBV27,15,NA,CASSFGTGNNQPQHF,TGTGCCAGCAGTTTCGGGACAGGGAATAATCAGCCCCAGCATTTT
NA,TRBJ2-7,TRBV6-5,14,NA,CASCHPSMSYEQYF,TGTGCCAGCTGCCACCCTTCTATGTCCTACGAGCAGTACTTC
NA,TRBJ1-2,TRBV12-5,14,once,CASGRQSPNYGYTF,TGTGCTAGTGGTAGACAGAGCCCTAACTATGGCTACACCTTC
TRBD2,TRBJ2-5,TRBV18,17,NA,CASSPRKGLAVQETQYF,TGTGCCAGCTCACCACGGAAAGGACTAGCGGTCCAAGAGACCCAGTACTTC
NA,TRBJ1-1,TRBV9,12,NA,CASSVADTEAFF,TGTGCCAGCAGCGTAGCCGACACTGAAGCTTTCTTT
NA,TRBJ2-7,TRBV9,14,NA,CASSVTSGSYEQYF,TGTGCCAGCAGCGTAACCAGCGGGTCCTACGAGCAGTACTTC
NA,TRBJ2-5,TRBV7-9,15,NA,CASSHPWTGGETQYF,TGTGCCAGCAGCCACCCTTGGACCGGAGGGGAGACCCAGTACTTC
TRBD1,TRBJ1-1,TRBV29-1,16,NA,CSVEGDREVMNTEAFF,TGCAGCGTTGAAGGGGACAGGGAGGTTATGAACACTGAAGCTTTCTTT
NA,TRBJ2-5,TRBV20-1,13,NA,CSASLGGAETQYF,TGCAGTGCTAGTTTGGGCGGGGCAGAGACCCAGTACTTC
NA,TRBJ1-1,TRBV6-2/TRBV6-3,14,NA,CASSSLLKGFEAFF,TGTGCCAGCAGTTCTCTGTTGAAGGGGTTTGAAGCTTTCTTT
NA,TRBJ1-1,TRBV29-1,12,NA,CSVENGNTEAFF,TGCAGCGTTGAAAACGGGAACACTGAAGCTTTCTTT
TRBD1,TRBJ2-5,TRBV11-2,16,many,CASSQSGQGVRKTQYF,TGTGCCAGCAGCCAGTCGGGGCAGGGGGTAAGAAAGACCCAGTACTTC
NA,TRBJ1-2,TRBV18,14,NA,CASSPDVRGSGYTF,TGTGCCAGCTCACCCGACGTTCGTGGGAGTGGCTACACCTTC
NA,TRBJ1-4,TRBV5-6,15,NA,CASSLAEEGNEKLFF,TGTGCCAGCAGCTTGGCCGAGGAGGGTAATGAAAAACTGTTTTTT
NA,TRBJ2-3,TRBV27,14,once,CASKGAASTDTQYF,TGTGCCAGCAAGGGAGCGGCTAGCACAGATACGCAGTATTTT
TRBD1,TRBJ1-2,TRBV25-1,13,once,CATMGQGGWGYTF,TGTGCCACCATGGGACAGGGGGGATGGGGCTACACCTTC
TRBD1,TRBJ1-2,TRBV6-4,15,NA,CASSPVGTGHYGYTF,TGTGCCAGCAGTCCTGTCGGGACAGGCCACTATGGCTACACCTTC
NA,TRBJ1-2,TRBV6-5,13,NA,CASSRGTSSGYTF,TGTGCCAGCAGTCGCGGAACGTCCTCTGGCTACACCTTC
NA,TRBJ1-2,TRBV6-1,12,NA,CASSERGYGYTF,TGTGCCAGCAGTGAAAGGGGGTATGGCTACACCTTC
NA,TRBJ2-5,TRBV5-1,15,NA,CASSFSQNPLETQYF,TGCGCCAGCAGCTTTTCCCAGAATCCTTTAGAGACCCAGTACTTC
TRBD2,TRBJ2-2,TRBV5-1,15,NA,CASSGLAGGPGELFF,TGCGCCAGCAGCGGACTAGCGGGGGGCCCCGGGGAGCTGTTTTTT
NA,TRBJ1-2,TRBV6-5,13,NA,CARGVGGAYGYTF,TGTGCCAGGGGGGTGGGAGGGGCCTATGGCTACACCTTC
NA,TRBJ1-1,TRBV5-6,15,once,CASTLIGGEKTEAFF,TGTGCCAGCACCCTCATCGGGGGAGAAAAGACTGAAGCTTTCTTT
NA,TRBJ1-2,TRBV6-2/TRBV6-3,14,few,CASSYRERYYGYTF,TGTGCCAGCAGTTACCGGGAAAGGTACTATGGCTACACCTTC
NA,TRBJ1-2,TRBV19,13,NA,CASSMGQNYGYTF,TGTGCCAGTAGTATGGGGCAGAACTATGGCTACACCTTC
NA,TRBJ1-4,TRBV2,13,NA,CASEGNLGEKLFF,TGTGCCAGCGAGGGCAATCTGGGTGAAAAACTGTTTTTT
NA,TRBJ1-3,TRBV30,12,NA,CAWSVQGNTIYF,TGTGCCTGGAGTGTACAGGGAAACACCATATATTTT
TRBD1,TRBJ1-6,TRBV19,16,NA,CASSIRQGNYNSPLHF,TGTGCCAGTAGTATCAGACAGGGAAACTATAATTCACCCCTCCACTTT
NA,TRBJ2-7,TRBV12-3/TRBV12-4,13,NA,CASGPGGLGEQYF,TGTGCCAGCGGCCCAGGGGGGCTGGGAGAGCAGTACTTC
NA,TRBJ2-3,TRBV6-5,16,few,CASSYSETSSGDTQYF,TGTGCCAGCAGTTACTCCGAGACCTCATCGGGAGATACGCAGTATTTT
TRBD1,TRBJ1-5,TRBV19,16,NA,CASSMIRQGLNQPQHF,TGTGCCAGTAGTATGATAAGACAGGGGCTCAATCAGCCCCAGCATTTT
TRBD1,TRBJ1-1,TRBV10-3,14,NA,CAIRGQGMNTEAFF,TGTGCCATCAGGGGACAGGGAATGAACACTGAAGCTTTCTTT
TRBD1,TRBJ1-6,TRBV5-1,15,NA,CASSGQTGSNSPLHF,TGCGCCAGCAGCGGACAGACAGGGAGTAATTCACCCCTCCACTTT
NA,TRBJ1-1,TRBV29-1,13,NA,CSGYWGGNTEAFF,TGCAGCGGTTATTGGGGGGGGAACACTGAAGCTTTCTTT
NA,TRBJ2-1,TRBV5-1,16,NA,CASSHSSGSSYNEQFF,TGCGCCAGCAGCCATAGCAGCGGTAGCTCCTACAATGAGCAGTTCTTC
NA,TRBJ1-1,TRBV30,15,NA,CAWSVQHSLHTEAFF,TGTGCCTGGAGTGTACAGCACAGTCTTCACACTGAAGCTTTCTTT
TRBD1,TRBJ1-2,TRBV10-1,14,NA,CASSDSAGGRGYTF,TGCGCCAGCAGTGATTCGGCAGGGGGCCGTGGCTACACCTTC